This T cell receptor beta chain emerged from a study of blood T cell repertoires in COVID-19. As for the study in general: Italy, Spain and the United States were the sources of the convalescent and acute COVID-19 samples.

In the original workflow: How many nucleated cells were present was estimated from reference gene primer amplification. The repertoire was sequenced with immunoSEQ multiplex PCR; TCRdb's copy has only in-frame clones and lacks some. The V and J calls and clone size were taken over from that table, and D and trimming were inferred from the DNA. The profile shows 150,000 to 200,000 clones, around 87% of them singletons. This CDR3 is built from 13 residues. Germline V gives CDR1 MNHEY, CDR2 SVGAGI. The ends lost 5 bases at V and 9 bases at J; junction bases unmatched: 7. This clonotype was sampled from a woman of 80 years or more in a cohort sampled during active or convalescent COVID-19. V is TRBV6-5 and J is TRBJ1-5; 7 nucleotides match TRBD1. The sequenced material came from peripheral blood. The CDR3 nucleotides are TGTGCCAGCAGTCCCAGGGGGGCTGCGCCCCAGCATTTT. Its protein is CASSPRGAAPQHF.